This TCR beta chain originates from a study of tumor and adjacent non-tumor tissue in lung cancer. Study at large: Samples averaged approximately 3.9 million productive TCRbeta reads each. General study points: Significantly higher TCR diversity was found in tumor than normal lung.

No cell sorting was done before RNA was extracted from the tissue. A modified ARM-PCR protocol with three rounds of nested PCR amplified TCRbeta. Each CDR3 protein gets one entry after TCRdb re-called the multiplex PCR reads with MiXCR. The data show about 79,000 distinct CDR3 sequences, just under 75% seen once. CDR1 and CDR2 from the germline V gene are SEHNR and FQNEAQ (reference sequence). This CDR3 is built from 15 residues. Comments on this clonotype: Antigen: not known. At one end the junction does not follow the germline gene, possibly because of a read error.

The clonotype comes from a woman aged 40 to 49 with non-small cell lung cancer. The V and J genes are TRBV7-9 and TRBJ2-1; maybe TRBD2 (6 bases). The sample comprised lung tumor tissue. The CDR3 DNA reads as TGTGCCAGCAGTAGTATCGGGAGCTCCTACAATGAGCAGTTCTTT. Amino acid sequence: CASSSIGSSYNEQFF.